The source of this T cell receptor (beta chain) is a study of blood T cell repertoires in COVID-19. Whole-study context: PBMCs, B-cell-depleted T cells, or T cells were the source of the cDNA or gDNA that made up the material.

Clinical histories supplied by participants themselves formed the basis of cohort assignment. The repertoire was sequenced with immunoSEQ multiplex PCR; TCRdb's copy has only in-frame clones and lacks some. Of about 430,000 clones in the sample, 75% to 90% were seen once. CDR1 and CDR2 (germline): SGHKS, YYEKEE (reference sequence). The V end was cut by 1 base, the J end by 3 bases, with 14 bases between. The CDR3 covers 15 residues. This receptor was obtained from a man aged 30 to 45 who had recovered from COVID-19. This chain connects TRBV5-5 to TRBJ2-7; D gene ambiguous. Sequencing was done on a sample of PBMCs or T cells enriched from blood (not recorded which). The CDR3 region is CASSLWAGTNYEQYF. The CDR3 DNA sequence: TGTGCCAGCAGCTTGTGGGCAGGTACCAACTACGAGCAGTACTTC.